The 4 T cell receptor beta chains in this list originate from one sample, sequenced in a study of T cell repertoires in cytomegalovirus infection. TCRdb analysed the reads with MiXCR anew, one entry per CDR3 protein. This table has 150,000 to 200,000 distinct CDR3 sequences, 28% appearing once. The sample taken for sequencing was PBMCs. These receptors were obtained from a human donor in good health (CMV status not recorded). Some clones in this sample may be carry-over from other donors' samples.

The chain recombines TRBV29-1 with TRBJ1-1; no clear D gene. Deletions cut 7 bases from V and 2 bases from J, with 8 bases between. CDR1 is SQVTM and CDR2 is ANQGSEA in the germline V gene. The CDR3 length is 11 residues. The CDR3: CSGGHNTEAFF. CDR3 bases: TGCAGCGGGGGTCATAACACTGAAGCTTTCTTT.

The chain links TRBV20-1 to TRBJ1-2, with a tentative D call TRBD1 (6 bases). The CDR3 sequence is 14 residues long. Per germline, CDR1 DFQATT and CDR2 SNEGSKA (reference sequence). V was pared by 5 bases and J by 3 bases, with 16 bases between. The CDR3 reads CSAPENRVDYGYTF. The DNA of the CDR3 is TGCAGTGCTCCCGAAAACAGGGTGGACTATGGCTACACCTTC.

The CDR3 DNA is TGTGCCAGCGGATCAATCGAGCAGTACTTC. Its protein product is CASGSIEQYF. V usage is TRBV7-9 and J usage is TRBJ2-7, with D uncertain. The V end lost 8 bases, the J end lost 6 bases, and 8 bases lay between the germline ends. The CDR3 covers 10 residues. Germline lookup yields CDR1 SEHNR and CDR2 FQNEAQ (reference sequence).

The CDR3 bases are TGCAGTGCTACGGGGCGGCGGGGACGGAATGAGCAGTTCTTC. This encodes CSATGRRGRNEQFF. The chain combines TRBV29-1 with TRBJ2-1, with D perhaps TRBD2 (6 bases). The CDR3 has 14 residues. Per the germline V gene, CDR1 is SQVTM and CDR2 is ANQGSEA.